The entry below describes one TCR beta chain. The antigen remains unidentified. Produced via immunoSEQ multiplex PCR; TCRdb's table is partial and in-frame only. The sample includes 34,000 or so clones, around nine tenths of them seen just once. Germline V gives CDR1 SGDLS, CDR2 YYNGEE. With 0 bases removed from V and 7 bases from J, the gap between germline ends came to 13 bases. The CDR3 totals 15 residues. The entry originates in a study of monozygotic twins with cystic fibrosis. Study details: Library input was 2.5 to 3.5 micrograms of fragmented DNA, with 15 PCR cycles. General study points: The repertoire was suggested to be naive-dominated, clonality median about 0.009. In this small cohort, shared CDR3 numbers showed no association with age, concordance or disease severity. J usage was most co-twin-similar in 8 of 16 pairs, V in 13.

The sample was blood. The V and J genes are TRBV9 and TRBJ2-2, with D hard to call. This TCR came from a boy between 2 and 15 years old with cystic fibrosis. The CDR3 DNA sequence: TGTGCCAGCAGCGTAGGGGGTGCCTTGGGCGGGGAGCTGTTTTTT. This encodes CASSVGGALGGELFF.